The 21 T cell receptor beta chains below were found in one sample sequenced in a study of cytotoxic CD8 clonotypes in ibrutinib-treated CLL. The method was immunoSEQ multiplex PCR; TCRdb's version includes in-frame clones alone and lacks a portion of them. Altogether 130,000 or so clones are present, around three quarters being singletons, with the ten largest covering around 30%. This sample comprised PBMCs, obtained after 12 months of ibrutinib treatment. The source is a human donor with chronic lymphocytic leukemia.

The DNA for the CDR3 is TGTGCCAGAAGCTTTCGGCTAGCGGGAGGATTGGGCACAGATACGCAGTATTTT. Its protein is CARSFRLAGGLGTDTQYF. The rearrangement uses TRBV5-3 and TRBJ2-3; 11 positions match TRBD2. TRBV5-3 is sorted into the ORF group, with uncertain function. The CDR3 extends over 18 amino acids. The V gene end was trimmed by 2 bases and the J gene end by 1 base; junction bases not matched to a gene: 9.

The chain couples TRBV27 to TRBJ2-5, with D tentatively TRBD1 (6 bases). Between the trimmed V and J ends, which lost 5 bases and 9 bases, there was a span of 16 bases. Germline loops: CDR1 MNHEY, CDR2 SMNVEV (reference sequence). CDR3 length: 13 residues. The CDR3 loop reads CASSPIPGEPQYF. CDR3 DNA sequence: TGTGCCAGCAGTCCGATTCCAGGGGAGCCCCAGTACTTC.

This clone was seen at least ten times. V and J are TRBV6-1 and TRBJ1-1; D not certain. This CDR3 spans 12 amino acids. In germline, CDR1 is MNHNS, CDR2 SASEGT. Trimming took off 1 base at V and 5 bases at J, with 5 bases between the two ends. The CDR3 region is CASSEGWTEAFF. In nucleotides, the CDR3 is TGTGCCAGCAGTGAAGGATGGACTGAAGCTTTCTTT.

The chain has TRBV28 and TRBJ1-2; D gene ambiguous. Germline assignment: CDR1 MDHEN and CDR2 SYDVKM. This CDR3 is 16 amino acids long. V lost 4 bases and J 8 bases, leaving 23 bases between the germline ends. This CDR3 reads CASSWERSRPLRGYTF. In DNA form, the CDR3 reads TGTGCCAGCAGTTGGGAGAGAAGCAGGCCCTTGAGGGGCTACACCTTC.

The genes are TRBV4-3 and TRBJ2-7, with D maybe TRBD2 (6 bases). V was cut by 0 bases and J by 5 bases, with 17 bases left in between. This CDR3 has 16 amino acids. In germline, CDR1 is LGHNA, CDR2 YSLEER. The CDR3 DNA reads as TGCGCCAGCAGCCAAGATCATTCAGGAGGGATTGACGAGCAGTACTTC. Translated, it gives CASSQDHSGGIDEQYF.

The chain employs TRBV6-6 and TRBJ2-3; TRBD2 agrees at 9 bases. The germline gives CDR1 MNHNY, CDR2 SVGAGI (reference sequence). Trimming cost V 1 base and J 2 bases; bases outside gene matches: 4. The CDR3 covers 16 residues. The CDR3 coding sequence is TGTGCCAGCAGTTACTGGGCTAGCGGGGTCACAGATACGCAGTATTTT. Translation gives CASSYWASGVTDTQYF.

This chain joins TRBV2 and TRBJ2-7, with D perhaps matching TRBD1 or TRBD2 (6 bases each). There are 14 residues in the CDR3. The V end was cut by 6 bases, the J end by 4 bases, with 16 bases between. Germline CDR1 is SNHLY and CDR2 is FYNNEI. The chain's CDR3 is CASRDYRDTYEQYF. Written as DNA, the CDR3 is TGTGCCAGCAGGGACTACAGGGATACGTACGAGCAGTACTTC.

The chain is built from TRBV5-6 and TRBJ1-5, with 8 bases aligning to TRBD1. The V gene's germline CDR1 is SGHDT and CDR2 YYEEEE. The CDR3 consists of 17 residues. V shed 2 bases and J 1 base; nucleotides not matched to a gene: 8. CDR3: CASSLQGGMVSNQPQHF. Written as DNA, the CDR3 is TGTGCCAGCAGCTTACAGGGGGGCATGGTAAGCAATCAGCCCCAGCATTTT.

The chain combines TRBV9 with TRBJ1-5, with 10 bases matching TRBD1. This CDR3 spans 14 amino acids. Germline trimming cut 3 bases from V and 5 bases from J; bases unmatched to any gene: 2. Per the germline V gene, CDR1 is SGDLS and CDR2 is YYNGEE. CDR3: CASSAGTGDQPQHF. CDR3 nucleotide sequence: TGTGCCAGCAGCGCTGGGACAGGGGATCAGCCCCAGCATTTT.

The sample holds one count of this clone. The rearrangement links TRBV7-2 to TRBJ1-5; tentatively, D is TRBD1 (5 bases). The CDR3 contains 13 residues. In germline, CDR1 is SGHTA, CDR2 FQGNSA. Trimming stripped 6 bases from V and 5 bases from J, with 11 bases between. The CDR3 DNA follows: TGTGCCAGCAGTACGCAGGGTTATCAGCCCCAGCATTTT. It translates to CASSTQGYQPQHF.

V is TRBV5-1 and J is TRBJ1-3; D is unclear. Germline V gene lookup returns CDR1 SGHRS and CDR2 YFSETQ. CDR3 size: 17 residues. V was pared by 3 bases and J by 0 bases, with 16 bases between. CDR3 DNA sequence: TGCGCCAGCAGCTCGTACAGAGGCCCTGGCTCTGGAAACACCATATATTTT. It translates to CASSSYRGPGSGNTIYF.

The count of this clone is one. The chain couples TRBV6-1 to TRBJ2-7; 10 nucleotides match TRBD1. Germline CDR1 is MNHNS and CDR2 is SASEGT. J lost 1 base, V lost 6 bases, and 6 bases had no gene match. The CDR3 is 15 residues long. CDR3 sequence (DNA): TGTGCCAGCAGAAACCGACAGGGGGCTTCCTACGAGCAGTACTTC. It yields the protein CASRNRQGASYEQYF.

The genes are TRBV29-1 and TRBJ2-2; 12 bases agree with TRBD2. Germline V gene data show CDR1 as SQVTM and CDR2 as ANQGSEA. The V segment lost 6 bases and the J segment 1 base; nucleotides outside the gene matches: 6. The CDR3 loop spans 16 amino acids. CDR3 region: CSVNRLAGENTGELFF. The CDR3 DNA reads TGCAGCGTCAATCGACTAGCGGGGGAGAACACCGGGGAGCTGTTTTTT.

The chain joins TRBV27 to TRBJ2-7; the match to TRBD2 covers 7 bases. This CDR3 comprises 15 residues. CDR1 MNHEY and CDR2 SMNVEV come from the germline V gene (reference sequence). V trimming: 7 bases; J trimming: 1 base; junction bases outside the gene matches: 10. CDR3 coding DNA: TGTGCCAGCACCATTGGGCTAGCGGCTTCCTACGAGCAGTACTTC. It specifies CASTIGLAASYEQYF.

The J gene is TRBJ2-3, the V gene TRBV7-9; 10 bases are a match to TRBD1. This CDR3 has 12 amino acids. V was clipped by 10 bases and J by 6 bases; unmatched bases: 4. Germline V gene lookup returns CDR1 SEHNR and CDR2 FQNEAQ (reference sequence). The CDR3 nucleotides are TGTGCCACGCGACAGGGGGCGGATACGCAGTATTTT. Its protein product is CATRQGADTQYF.

This CDR3 is CASSPGAGGEKLFF. CDR3 bases: TGTGCCAGCAGCCCCGGGGCGGGGGGTGAAAAACTGTTTTTT. V and J are TRBV6-1 and TRBJ1-4; tentative D call: TRBD1 (5 bases). The V end lost 6 bases, the J end lost 7 bases, and 15 bases lay between the germline ends. CDR3 length: 14 residues. Germline V gene data show CDR1 as MNHNS and CDR2 as SASEGT.

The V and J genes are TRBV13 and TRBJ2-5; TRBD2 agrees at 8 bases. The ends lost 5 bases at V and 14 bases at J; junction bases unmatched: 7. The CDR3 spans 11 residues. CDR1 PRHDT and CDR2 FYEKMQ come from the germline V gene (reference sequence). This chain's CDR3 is CASSVGLGVYF. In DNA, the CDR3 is TGTGCCAGCAGCGTGGGACTAGGAGTTTACTTC.

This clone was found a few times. As DNA, the CDR3 is TGTGCCAGCAGCCGACAGGGGATAGAAAAACTGTTTTTT. It codes for CASSRQGIEKLFF. The chain uses TRBV6-5 and TRBJ1-4, with TRBD1 matching 8 bases. Unmatched junction bases numbered 5, after V lost 6 bases and J lost 8 bases. The CDR3 covers 13 residues. The V gene's germline CDR1 is MNHEY and CDR2 SVGAGI.

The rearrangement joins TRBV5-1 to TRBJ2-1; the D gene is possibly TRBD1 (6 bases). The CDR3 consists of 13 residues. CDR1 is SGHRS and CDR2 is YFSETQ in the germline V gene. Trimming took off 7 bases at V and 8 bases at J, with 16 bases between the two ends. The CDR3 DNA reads TGCGCCAGCGGCCCCCAGGGGTGGGATGAGCAGTTCTTC. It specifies CASGPQGWDEQFF.

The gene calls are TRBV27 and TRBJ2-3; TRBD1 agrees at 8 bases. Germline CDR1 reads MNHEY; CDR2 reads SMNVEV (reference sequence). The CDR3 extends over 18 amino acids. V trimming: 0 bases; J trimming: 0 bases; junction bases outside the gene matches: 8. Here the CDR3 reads CASSLSSPGTGSTDTQYF. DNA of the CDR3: TGTGCCAGCAGTTTATCCTCCCCCGGGACAGGAAGCACAGATACGCAGTATTTT.

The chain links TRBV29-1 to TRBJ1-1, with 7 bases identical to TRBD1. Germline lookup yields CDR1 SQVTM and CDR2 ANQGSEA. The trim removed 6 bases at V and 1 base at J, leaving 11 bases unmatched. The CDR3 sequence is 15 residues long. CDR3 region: CSVRTGEGGNTEAFF. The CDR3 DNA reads TGCAGCGTCCGAACAGGGGAGGGGGGGAACACTGAAGCTTTCTTT.